The rows below give T cell receptor beta chains drawn from one sample of a study of T cell repertoires in cytomegalovirus infection. Their antigens are not known. TCRdb called the reads again in MiXCR, with one record for every CDR3 protein. The table records hundreds of thousands of distinct CDR3 sequences, approximately 32% of them present only once. The sequencing here drew on cultured CD8+ T cells from PBMCs, taken from culture after CMV antigen stimulation. The receptor source for this set is a human donor in good health (CMV status not recorded). Some clones in this sample may be carry-over from other donors' samples. Both conserved end residues are part of each CDR3. Fields, in order: J gene, CDR3 length, D gene, clone size, V gene, CDR3 DNA, CDR3 protein. A D gene is named only where the DNA matches it firmly. Size is stated for part of the rows, as once, few or many counts, or as a class when the clone is expanded.

>TRBJ2-7|15|TRBD1|NA|TRBV7-9
TGTGCCAGCAGCTGGCCGGGACAGGGTTTTTACGAGCAGTACTTC
CASSWPGQGFYEQYF
>TRBJ1-5|16|NA|few|TRBV19
TGTGCCAGTAGTACCGGGTCGTCCGGCGCCAATCAGCCCCAGCATTTT
CASSTGSSGANQPQHF
>TRBJ2-7|17|NA|NA|TRBV7-8
TGTGCCAGCAGCTTTTTCCTCCCCCCCAGGACTAACTACGAGCAGTACTTC
CASSFFLPPRTNYEQYF
>TRBJ2-3|16|TRBD2|once|TRBV2
TGTGCCAGCAGTGAACGGACTAGCGGAACCACAGATACGCAGTATTTT
CASSERTSGTTDTQYF
>TRBJ2-5|16|TRBD2|NA|TRBV13
TGTGCCAGCAGCTGGGGACTAGCGGGGAACCAAGAGACCCAGTACTTC
CASSWGLAGNQETQYF
>TRBJ2-3|18|NA|many|TRBV5-1
TGCGCCAGCAGCTTGTTCGGGTTGTCAGAGATAGGCACAGATACGCAGTATTTT
CASSLFGLSEIGTDTQYF
>TRBJ2-6|16|NA|many|TRBV7-9
TGTGCCAGCAGCCCCAGTGGGGGCTCTGGGGCCAACGTCCTGACTTTC
CASSPSGGSGANVLTF
>TRBJ2-1|17|NA|many|TRBV7-9
TGTGCCAGCAGCTTAGGGTTCCTTAAGGTGGGGTTGAATGAGCAGTTCTTC
CASSLGFLKVGLNEQFF
>TRBJ1-2|15|NA|NA|TRBV27
TGTGCCGGCAGTTTATTAGGGGCGCTGGACTATGGCTACACCTTC
CAGSLLGALDYGYTF
>TRBJ1-4|14|TRBD1|NA|TRBV28
TGTGCCAGCAGTCCCGGGACAGAGCATGAAAAACTGTTTTTT
CASSPGTEHEKLFF
>TRBJ2-4|18|TRBD2|NA|TRBV20-1
TGCAGTGCTAGAGATATCAGCGGGGGGCCGATAGCCAAAAACATTCAGTACTTC
CSARDISGGPIAKNIQYF
>TRBJ2-2|13|NA|few|TRBV7-9
TGTGCCAGCAGCCTCCCCCCAGGCGGGGAGCTGTTTTTT
CASSLPPGGELFF
>TRBJ1-4|16|NA|NA|TRBV19
TGTGCCAGTAGTCCGACAGACGCAGCAACTAATGAAAAACTGTTTTTT
CASSPTDAATNEKLFF
>TRBJ2-7|14|NA|many|TRBV7-8
TGTGCCAGCAGCTTATCAGGGGTCGGAAACGAGCAGTACTTC
CASSLSGVGNEQYF
>TRBJ1-1|16|TRBD1|NA|TRBV10-3
TGTGCCATCAGTGAGGTTACAGGGGGCTTGAACACTGAAGCTTTCTTT
CAISEVTGGLNTEAFF
>TRBJ2-1|16|NA|NA|TRBV27
TGTGCCAGCAGCGGACCGGGAGACGGACGAGACGATGAGCAGTTCTTC
CASSGPGDGRDDEQFF
>TRBJ2-5|14|NA|few|TRBV12-3/TRBV12-4
TGTGCCAGCACCCCCGCCATGCGCCAAGAGACCCAGTACTTC
CASTPAMRQETQYF
>TRBJ2-3|14|NA|NA|TRBV27
TGTGCCAGCAGGAGGGGAGTGAGCACAGATACGCAGTATTTT
CASRRGVSTDTQYF
>TRBJ1-1|13|NA|NA|TRBV13
TGTGCCAGCCCCGGACACGGAAACACTGAAGCTTTCTTT
CASPGHGNTEAFF
>TRBJ1-4|20|NA|NA|TRBV25-1
TGTGCCAGCAGGGGCGACCCAGTGGGGGAAACCCATGCAACTAATGAAAAACTGTTTTTT
CASRGDPVGETHATNEKLFF
>TRBJ2-2|12|NA|NA|TRBV2
TGTGCCACCCACTGGCCGGCCGGGGAGCTGTTTTTT
CATHWPAGELFF
>TRBJ2-5|15|NA|NA|TRBV11-2
TGTGCCAGCAGCTTAGTTTTCGGGAACCAAGAGACCCAGTACTTC
CASSLVFGNQETQYF
>TRBJ2-3|15|TRBD2|few|TRBV28
TGTGCCAGCAGAATCGGGACTAGCAGTACAGATACGCAGTATTTT
CASRIGTSSTDTQYF
>TRBJ1-1|16|NA|few|TRBV18
TGTGCCAGCTCACCAACCGGGCCCTTGGGGAACACTGAAGCTTTCTTT
CASSPTGPLGNTEAFF
>TRBJ1-1|13|TRBD1|NA|TRBV19
TGTGCCAGTAGTATTTCGGACAGGGGTGAAGCTTTCTTT
CASSISDRGEAFF
>TRBJ1-3|16|NA|NA|TRBV6-6
TGTGCCAGCGGGGTCGACCACGGGAGCTCTGGAAACACCATATATTTT
CASGVDHGSSGNTIYF
>TRBJ2-2|15|NA|NA|TRBV6-2/TRBV6-3
TGTGCCAGCGGGATCGGGACCCGGAACACCGGGGAGCTGTTTTTT
CASGIGTRNTGELFF
>TRBJ2-1|17|NA|NA|TRBV6-2/TRBV6-3
TGTGCCAGCAGTTACTCTCCTTCCGGGGGGCACTACAATGAGCAGTTCTTC
CASSYSPSGGHYNEQFF
>TRBJ2-4|17|TRBD1|NA|TRBV15
TGTGCCACCAGCAGAGTCGGGACAGCACTAGCCAAAAACATTCAGTACTTC
CATSRVGTALAKNIQYF
>TRBJ1-5|15|NA|NA|TRBV7-4
TGTGCCAGCAGCTTAGGAGGAGGTGAGCATCAGCCCCAGCATTTT
CASSLGGGEHQPQHF
>TRBJ1-1|13|NA|NA|TRBV14
TGTGCCAGCAGCCAAGATGAGGGAGGTGAAGCTTTCTTT
CASSQDEGGEAFF
>TRBJ2-2|17|TRBD2|few|TRBV14
TGTGCCAGCAGCCAAGATGCGGGGGGACACTACACCGGGGAGCTGTTTTTT
CASSQDAGGHYTGELFF
>TRBJ1-1|17|TRBD1|NA|TRBV15
TGTGCCACCAGCACCCCTGGGACAGGGGGCAAGGACACTGAAGCTTTCTTT
CATSTPGTGGKDTEAFF
>TRBJ1-2|10|NA|few|TRBV7-2
TGTGCCAGCAGCACTAGGGGGTCCACCTTC
CASSTRGSTF
>TRBJ2-2|17|TRBD2|NA|TRBV6-5
TGTGCCAGCAGTTACTCGTCTAGCGGGGGGGGGGGCGGGGAGCTGTTTTTT
CASSYSSSGGGGGELFF
>TRBJ1-4|15|NA|few|TRBV6-6
TGTGCCAGCGCGTCTTTAGGGGGTCGAATTGAAAAACTGTTTTTT
CASASLGGRIEKLFF
>TRBJ2-7|15|NA|few|TRBV7-9
TGTGCCAGCAGCTTAGCTCGGTCAGAGCCCTACGAGCAGTACTTC
CASSLARSEPYEQYF
>TRBJ2-1|16|TRBD1|few|TRBV19
TGTGCCAGTAGTAAACCGGGACAGGGCCCCTACAATGAGCAGTTCTTC
CASSKPGQGPYNEQFF
>TRBJ1-2|14|NA|once|TRBV5-1
TGCGCCAGCAGCTTGGAAGGGTTTTGGGATGGCTACACCTTC
CASSLEGFWDGYTF
>TRBJ1-1|15|NA|NA|TRBV27
TGTGCCAGCAGTTCGACGGGGTATATCAACACTGAAGCTTTCTTT
CASSSTGYINTEAFF
>TRBJ2-7|18|NA|once|TRBV24-1
TGTGCCACCAGTGATCCGTCGAGGGGAGCCAGTTCTTTCTACGAGCAGTACTTC
CATSDPSRGASSFYEQYF
>TRBJ2-3|13|NA|few|TRBV27
TGTGCCAGCAGTTTTAGTAGGCAGCATACGCAGTATTTT
CASSFSRQHTQYF